The 22 T cell receptor beta chains below were found in one sample sequenced in a study of T cell repertoires in cytomegalovirus infection. TCRdb re-called the reads with MiXCR, one entry per CDR3 protein. The sample carries over 300,000 distinct CDR3 sequences, over 7.5% recorded once. Input material: PBMCs. The receptors originated from a human donor in good health (CMV status not recorded). Some clones in this sample may be carry-over from other donors' samples.

On this clonotype: This may arise from a read error, as a much more abundant clone is one base away. The chain combines TRBV7-2 with TRBJ2-3; D is unclear. This CDR3 has 14 residues. CDR1 and CDR2 from the germline V gene are SGHTA and FQGNSA. In nucleotides, the CDR3 is TGTGCCAGCAGCATACGAGCTACCACAGATACGCTGTATTTT. Encoded protein: CASSIRATTDTLYF.

This clonotype was detected ten times or more. This sequence joins TRBV6-1 and TRBJ2-6, with 9 positions matching TRBD1. Looked up from germline, CDR1 is MNHNS and CDR2 is SASEGT. The CDR3 extends over 18 amino acids. The J segment lost 1 base and the V segment lost 4 bases, leaving 8 bases of the junction unmatched. The CDR3: CASSAFTGTGSGANVLTF. The CDR3 nucleotides read TGTGCCAGCAGTGCTTTTACCGGGACAGGGTCTGGGGCCAACGTCCTGACTTTC.

The V and J genes are TRBV24-1 and TRBJ2-5; 13 bases agree with TRBD2. Trimming took 4 bases from V and 6 from J; bases not matched to a gene: 4. Germline loops: CDR1 KGHDR, CDR2 SFDVKD. The CDR3 runs 15 residues. In nucleotides, the CDR3 is TGTGCCACCAGTGAGCGGACTAGCGGGAGACAGACCCAGTACTTC. The encoded protein is CATSERTSGRQTQYF.

This clonotype was detected ten times or more. This rearrangement joins TRBV7-2 to TRBJ2-1; 12 bases fit TRBD2. V lost 4 bases and J lost 0; bases outside the gene matches: 13. There are 20 residues in the CDR3. Germline V CDR1 and CDR2: SGHTA, FQGNSA. CDR3 nucleotide sequence: TGTGCCAGCAGCTCGGGCCGAGGACTAGCGGGGTCATTCTCCTACAATGAGCAGTTCTTC. This sequence encodes CASSSGRGLAGSFSYNEQFF.

In its sample, this clonotype was seen many times. The V and J genes are TRBV19 and TRBJ2-1; tentatively, D is TRBD2 (5 bases). CDR1 and CDR2 (germline): LNHDA, SQIVND (reference sequence). The CDR3 length is 14 residues. The ends were cut back, 6 bases at V and 5 bases at J, with 14 bases in the middle. The CDR3 loop is CASSRESRDNEQFF. The CDR3 region has the DNA TGTGCCAGTAGCCGGGAAAGTAGAGACAATGAGCAGTTCTTC.

This clonotype was counted many times. CDR3: CASSLKGTGELFF. DNA for the CDR3: TGTGCCAGCAGTTTAAAGGGTACCGGGGAGCTGTTTTTT. This chain connects TRBV12-3 or TRBV12-4 to TRBJ2-2; D remains unclear. This CDR3 has 13 residues. V was cut by 2 bases and J by 5 bases, with 6 bases left in between.

In its sample, this clonotype was seen a few times. The chain carries TRBV6-2 or TRBV6-3 and TRBJ2-1; no clear D. Germline-derived CDR1 and CDR2 are MNHEY and SVGEGT. V was shortened by 6 bases and J by 8 bases, with 14 bases between the two germline ends. The CDR3 contains 13 residues. The CDR3 is CASRDPPSDEQFF. Written as DNA, the CDR3 is TGTGCCAGCAGAGACCCGCCTAGTGATGAGCAGTTCTTC.

The sample holds a few counts of this clonotype. The rearrangement links TRBV5-1 to TRBJ2-7, with 7 bases lining up with TRBD1. Trimming took 2 bases from V and 3 from J; bases not matched to a gene: 8. Germline CDR1 is SGHRS and CDR2 is YFSETQ. The CDR3 contains 15 residues. DNA for the CDR3: TGCGCCAGCAGCTTCGGACAGGTCACATTCTACGAGCAGTACTTC. It is translated as CASSFGQVTFYEQYF.

The chain has TRBV12-3 or TRBV12-4 and TRBJ1-5; 7 bases are a match to TRBD1. The CDR3 covers 14 residues. V dropped 1 base and J dropped 7; count of bases not matched to a gene: 4. CDR3 in amino acids: CASSLGRGWQPQHF. CDR3 in DNA: TGTGCCAGCAGTTTAGGCAGGGGGTGGCAGCCCCAGCATTTT.

Only a few counts were recorded for this clonotype. The conserved closing phenylalanine or tryptophan is absent in this CDR3, likely reflecting a read error. CDR3 nucleotide sequence: TGTGCCAGCAGCCGCTCGGACGGACAAGAGACCCAGTACTCC. This encodes CASSRSDGQETQYS. The J gene is TRBJ2-5, the V gene TRBV6-5; the D is unclear. V lost 6 bases, J lost 2 bases, and 13 bases lay in between. CDR1 and CDR2 from the germline V gene are MNHEY and SVGAGI. The CDR3 extends over 14 amino acids.

This clonotype was seen a few times. The chain joins TRBV11-2 to TRBJ2-3; the D is unclear. The V end lost 1 base, the J end lost 2 bases, and 16 bases lay between the germline ends. CDR1 is SGHAT, CDR2 FQNNGV, per germline. CDR3 size: 17 residues. This CDR3 is CASSLALGWLFTDTQYF. CDR3 DNA: TGTGCCAGCAGCTTAGCCCTCGGTTGGCTATTCACAGATACGCAGTATTTT.

This clonotype has a count of ten or more. The chain is built from TRBV7-2 and TRBJ2-7, with TRBD1 matching over 12 bases. CDR1 SGHTA and CDR2 FQGNSA come from the germline V gene. After removal of 5 bases from V and 5 bases from J, the junction contained 7 bases not matched to a gene. The CDR3 sequence is 15 residues long. The CDR3 DNA reads as TGTGCCAGCAGCCAAAGGGACAGGGGGCAGAACGAGCAGTACTTC. Translated, it gives CASSQRDRGQNEQYF.

The CDR3 nucleotides read TGCAGTGCTAGGAGAGGGCCTGGCGAGCAGTACTTC. Residues: CSARRGPGEQYF. This chain joins TRBV20-1 and TRBJ2-7; a weak D match, TRBD2 (5 bases). The CDR3 consists of 12 residues. Germline V gene lookup returns CDR1 DFQATT and CDR2 SNEGSKA (reference sequence). V shed 3 bases and J shed 6 bases, with 12 bases lying between them.

The sample holds a few counts of this clonotype. The rearrangement uses TRBV12-3 or TRBV12-4 and TRBJ2-4; 9 nucleotides match TRBD2. After removal of 6 bases from V and 8 bases from J, the junction contained 5 bases not matched to a gene. This CDR3 comprises 13 residues. This CDR3 is CASSPGGGDIQYF. The CDR3 DNA reads TGTGCCAGCAGCCCCGGCGGGGGGGACATTCAGTACTTC.

The chain joins TRBV5-1 to TRBJ2-1; the D gene is possibly TRBD2 (6 bases). Germline V lookup: CDR1 SGHRS, CDR2 YFSETQ. Trimming took 4 bases from V and 4 from J, leaving 24 bases between them. This CDR3 is 18 amino acids long. CDR3: CASSPGLMPSASYNEQFF. The CDR3 DNA sequence: TGCGCCAGCAGCCCCGGGCTGATGCCTAGCGCGTCATACAATGAGCAGTTCTTC.

This clonotype was observed a few times. V is TRBV5-1 and J is TRBJ1-4; D uncertain. With 0 bases removed from V and 7 bases from J, the gap between germline ends came to 10 bases. Germline lookup yields CDR1 SGHRS and CDR2 YFSETQ. CDR3 size: 14 residues. CDR3 DNA sequence: TGCGCCAGCAGCTTGGGCGCCCCGATTGAAAAACTGTTTTTT. It translates to CASSLGAPIEKLFF.

This clonotype was counted ten times or more. V is TRBV6-5 and J is TRBJ2-1; D not certain. Germline CDR1 reads MNHEY; CDR2 reads SVGAGI. There are 11 residues in the CDR3. Trimming cost V 5 bases and J 10 bases, with 9 bases left between them. The CDR3 DNA follows: TGTGCCAGCAGTCGCGGCCCCGAGCAGTTCTTC. This encodes CASSRGPEQFF.

In this sample, this clonotype turned up many times. The chain couples TRBV20-1 to TRBJ2-1, with TRBD2 matching 11 bases. V lost 5 bases and J lost 2; bases outside the gene matches: 14. This CDR3 spans 18 amino acids. The germline CDR1 and CDR2 sequences are DFQATT and SNEGSKA (reference sequence). CDR3 in DNA: TGCAGTGCTGAAGCACTAGCGGGAGTATCGGCTGCCTACAATGAGCAGTTCTTC. Amino acids: CSAEALAGVSAAYNEQFF.

This rearrangement joins TRBV6-8 to TRBJ1-1; D is perhaps TRBD1 (5 bases). Trimming pared 2 bases from V and 0 bases from J, leaving 7 bases between. The CDR3 sequence is 14 residues long. The germline gives CDR1 MNHGY, CDR2 SAAAGT. This CDR3 is CASSYGHLNTEAFF. The CDR3 DNA reads TGTGCCAGCAGTTACGGACACTTGAACACTGAAGCTTTCTTT.

Many counts were recorded for this clonotype. The chain uses TRBV6-2 or TRBV6-3 and TRBJ2-1; a weak D match, TRBD1 (6 bases). This CDR3 contains 17 residues. The V end lost 1 base, the J end lost 3 bases, and 16 bases lay between the germline ends. CDR1 and CDR2 from the germline V gene are MNHEY and SVGEGT. The CDR3 sequence is CASSYYHPGASYNEQFF. The CDR3, as DNA: TGTGCCAGCAGTTACTACCATCCAGGGGCAAGCTACAATGAGCAGTTCTTC.

The chain joins TRBV10-3 to TRBJ2-7; D gene ambiguous. CDR3 length: 14 amino acids. The germline gives CDR1 ENHRY, CDR2 SYGVKD. Trimming took off 7 bases at V and 4 bases at J, with 17 bases between the two ends. CDR3 region: CAIKSGPLVYEQYF. CDR3 nucleotide sequence: TGTGCCATCAAGTCGGGCCCGTTGGTATACGAGCAGTACTTC.

This clonotype showed up many times. The chain has TRBV7-2 and TRBJ2-7; possible D gene TRBD2, 5 bases. Germline lookup yields CDR1 SGHTA and CDR2 FQGNSA. Trimming took off 5 bases at V and 2 bases at J, with 16 bases between the two ends. The CDR3 runs 15 residues. CDR3 sequence: CASSLGLDGPYEQYF. Written as DNA, the CDR3 is TGTGCCAGCAGCCTAGGACTGGACGGCCCCTACGAGCAGTACTTC.